The entry that follows covers one T cell receptor (beta chain) sequence. This record belongs to a study of blood T cell repertoires in COVID-19. Study at large: The United States, Italy and Spain were the sources of the acute and convalescent COVID-19 samples. Sample material is recorded as cDNA or gDNA derived from T cells, B-cell-depleted T cells, or PBMCs.

This CDR3 is 15 amino acids long. The ends were cut back, 2 bases at V and 4 bases at J, with 15 bases in the middle. Germline V lookup: CDR1 MNHEY, CDR2 SVGEGT. In the original workflow: Reference gene primers were amplified, and this amplification served to estimate nucleated cell counts. Some clones are missing from TCRdb's copy, which holds only in-frame ones; the method was immunoSEQ multiplex PCR. That table furnishes V, J and clone size, whereas the DNA furnished D and trimming. This sample has over 90,000 clones, with 65% to 85% found just once. The chain recombines TRBV6-2 or TRBV6-3 with TRBJ2-7, with a possible D match to TRBD1 (5 bases). The sequence was collected from a man aged 55 to 70 with acute or convalescent COVID-19. Sequences were obtained from peripheral blood. CDR3 bases: TGTGCCAGCAGTTACCAGGGCTTAGGCGATTACGAGCAGTACTTC. It codes for CASSYQGLGDYEQYF.